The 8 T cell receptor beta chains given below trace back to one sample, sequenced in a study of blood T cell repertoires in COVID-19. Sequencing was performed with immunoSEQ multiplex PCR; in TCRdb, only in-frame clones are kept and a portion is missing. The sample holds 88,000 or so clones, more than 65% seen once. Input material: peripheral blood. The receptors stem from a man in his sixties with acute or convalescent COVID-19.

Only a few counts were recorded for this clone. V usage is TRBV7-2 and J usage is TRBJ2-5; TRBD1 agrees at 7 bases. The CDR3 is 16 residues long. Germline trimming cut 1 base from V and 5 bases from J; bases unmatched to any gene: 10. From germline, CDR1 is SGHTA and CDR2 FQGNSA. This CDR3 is CASSLVGGQPRETQYF. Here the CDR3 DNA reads TGTGCCAGCAGCTTAGTAGGGGGACAGCCCCGGGAGACCCAGTACTTC. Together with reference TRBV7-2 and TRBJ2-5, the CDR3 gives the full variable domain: GAGVSQSPSNKVTEKGKDVELRCDPISGHTALYWYRQSLGQGLEFLIYFQGNSAPDKSGLPSDRFSAERTGGSVSTLTIQRTQQEDSAVYLCASSLVGGQPRETQYFGPGTRLLVL.

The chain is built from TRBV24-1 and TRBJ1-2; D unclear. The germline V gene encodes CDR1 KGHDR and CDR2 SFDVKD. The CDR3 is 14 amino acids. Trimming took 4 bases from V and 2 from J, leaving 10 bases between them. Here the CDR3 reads CATSDATSNYGYTF. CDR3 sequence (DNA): TGTGCCACCAGTGACGCAACATCCAACTATGGCTACACCTTC.

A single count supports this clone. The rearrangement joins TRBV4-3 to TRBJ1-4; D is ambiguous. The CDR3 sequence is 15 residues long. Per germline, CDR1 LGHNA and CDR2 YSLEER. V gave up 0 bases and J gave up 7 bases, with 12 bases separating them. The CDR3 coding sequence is TGCGCCAGCAGCCAAGATGCCATACTTTTTGAAAAACTGTTTTTT. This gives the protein CASSQDAILFEKLFF.

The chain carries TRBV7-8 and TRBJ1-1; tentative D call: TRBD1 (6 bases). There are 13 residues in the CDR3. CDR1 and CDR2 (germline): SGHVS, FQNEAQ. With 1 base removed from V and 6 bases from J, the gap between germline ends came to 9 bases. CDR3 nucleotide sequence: TGTGCCAGCAGCTTAGATACAGGGTCTGAAGCTTTCTTT. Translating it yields CASSLDTGSEAFF.

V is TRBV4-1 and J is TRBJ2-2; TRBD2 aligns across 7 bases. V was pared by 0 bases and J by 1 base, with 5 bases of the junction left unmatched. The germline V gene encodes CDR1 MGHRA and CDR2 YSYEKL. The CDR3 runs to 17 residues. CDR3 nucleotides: TGCGCCAGCAGCCAAGAATACGGCGGGAGGAACACCGGGGAGCTGTTTTTT. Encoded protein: CASSQEYGGRNTGELFF.

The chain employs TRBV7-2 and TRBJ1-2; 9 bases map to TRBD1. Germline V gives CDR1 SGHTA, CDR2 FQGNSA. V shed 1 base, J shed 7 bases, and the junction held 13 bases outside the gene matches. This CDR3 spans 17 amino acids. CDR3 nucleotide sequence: TGTGCCAGCAGCTTAGGGACAGGGGAGGGTTTAAGGGGTGGCTACACCTTC. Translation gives CASSLGTGEGLRGGYTF.

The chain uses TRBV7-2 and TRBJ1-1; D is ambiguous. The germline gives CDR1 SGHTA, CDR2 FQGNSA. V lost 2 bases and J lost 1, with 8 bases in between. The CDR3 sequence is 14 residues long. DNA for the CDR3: TGTGCCAGCAGCTTATTACAGTCGAACACTGAAGCTTTCTTT. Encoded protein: CASSLLQSNTEAFF.

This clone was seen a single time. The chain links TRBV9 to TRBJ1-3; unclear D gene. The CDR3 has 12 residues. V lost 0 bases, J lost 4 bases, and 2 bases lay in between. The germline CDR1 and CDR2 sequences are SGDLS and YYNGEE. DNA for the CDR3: TGTGCCAGCAGCGTAGCGGGAAACACCATATATTTT. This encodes CASSVAGNTIYF.